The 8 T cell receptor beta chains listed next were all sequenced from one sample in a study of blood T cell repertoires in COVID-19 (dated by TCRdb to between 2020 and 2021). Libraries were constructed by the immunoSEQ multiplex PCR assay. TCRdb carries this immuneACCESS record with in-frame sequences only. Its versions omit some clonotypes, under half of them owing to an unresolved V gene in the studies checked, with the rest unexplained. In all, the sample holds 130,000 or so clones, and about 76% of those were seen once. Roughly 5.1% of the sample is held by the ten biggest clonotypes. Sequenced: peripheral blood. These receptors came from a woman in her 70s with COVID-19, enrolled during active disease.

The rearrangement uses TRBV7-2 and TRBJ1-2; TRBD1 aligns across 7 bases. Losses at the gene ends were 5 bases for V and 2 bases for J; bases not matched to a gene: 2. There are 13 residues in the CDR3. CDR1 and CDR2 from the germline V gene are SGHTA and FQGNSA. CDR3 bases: TGTGCCAGCAGCCAGGGACAGAACTATGGCTACACCTTC. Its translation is CASSQGQNYGYTF.

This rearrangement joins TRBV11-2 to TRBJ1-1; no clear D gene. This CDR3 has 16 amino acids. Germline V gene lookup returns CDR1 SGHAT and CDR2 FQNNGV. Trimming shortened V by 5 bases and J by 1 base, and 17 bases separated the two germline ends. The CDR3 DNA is TGTGCCAGCAGCCTCGAGGGTGGGCTGACGAACACTGAAGCTTTCTTT. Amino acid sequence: CASSLEGGLTNTEAFF.

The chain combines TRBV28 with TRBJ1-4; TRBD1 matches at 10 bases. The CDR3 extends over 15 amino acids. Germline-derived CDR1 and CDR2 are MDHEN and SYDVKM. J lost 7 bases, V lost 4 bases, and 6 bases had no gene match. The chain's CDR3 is CASSSDRGRGEKLFF. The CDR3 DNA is TGTGCCAGCAGTTCCGACAGGGGGCGCGGTGAAAAACTGTTTTTT. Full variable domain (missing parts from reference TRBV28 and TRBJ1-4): DVKVTQSSRYLVKRTGEKVFLECVQDMDHENMFWYRQDPGLGLRLIYFSYDVKMKEKGDIPEGYSVSREKKERFSLILESASTNQTSMYLCASSSDRGRGEKLFFGSGTQLSVL.

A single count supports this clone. CDR3 residues: CASSPLTVNTGELFF. The CDR3 DNA follows: TGTGCCAGCAGCCCTTTGACAGTGAACACCGGGGAGCTGTTTTTT. The chain links TRBV6-2 or TRBV6-3 to TRBJ2-2, with D possibly being TRBD1 (5 bases). Trimming took off 6 bases at V and 1 base at J, with 12 bases between the two ends. CDR3 length equals 15 residues. The germline V gene has CDR1 MNHEY and CDR2 SVGEGT.

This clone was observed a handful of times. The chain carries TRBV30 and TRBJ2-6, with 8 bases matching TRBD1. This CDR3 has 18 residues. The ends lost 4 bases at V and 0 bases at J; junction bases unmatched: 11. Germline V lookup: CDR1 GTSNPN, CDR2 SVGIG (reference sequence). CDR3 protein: CAWTGRGPISSGANVLTF. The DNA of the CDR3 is TGTGCCTGGACCGGCAGGGGGCCTATTAGCTCTGGGGCCAACGTCCTGACTTTC.

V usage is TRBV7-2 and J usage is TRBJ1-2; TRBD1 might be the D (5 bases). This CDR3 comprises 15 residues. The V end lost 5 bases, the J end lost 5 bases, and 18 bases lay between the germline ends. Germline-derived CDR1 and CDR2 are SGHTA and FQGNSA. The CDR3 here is CASSPIGAGSYGYTF. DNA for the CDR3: TGTGCCAGCAGCCCAATTGGGGCAGGGTCGTATGGCTACACCTTC.

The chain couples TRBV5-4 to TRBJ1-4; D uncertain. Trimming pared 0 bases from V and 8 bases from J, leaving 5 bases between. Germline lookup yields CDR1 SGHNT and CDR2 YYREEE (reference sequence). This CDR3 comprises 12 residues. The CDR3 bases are TGTGCCAGCAGCTTGGATCGGGAAAAACTGTTTTTT. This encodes CASSLDREKLFF.

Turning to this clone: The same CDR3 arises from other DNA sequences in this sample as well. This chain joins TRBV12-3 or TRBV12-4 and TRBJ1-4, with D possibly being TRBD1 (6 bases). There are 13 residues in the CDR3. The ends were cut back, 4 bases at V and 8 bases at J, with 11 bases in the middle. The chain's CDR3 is CASSSGAGEKLFF. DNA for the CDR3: TGTGCCAGCAGTTCAGGGGCCGGGGAAAAACTGTTTTTT.